A selection of T cell receptor beta chains follows, all from one sample in a study of a mutant IDH1 vaccine in newly diagnosed glioma. TCRdb keeps only in-frame clones here, not all; method: immunoSEQ multiplex PCR. Among approximately 60,000 clones listed, 70% to 90% were seen once. Antigen specificity for these receptors is unknown. The sample here was PBMCs, taken from a glioma patient whose treatment included an IDH1 peptide vaccine. These receptors came from a middle-aged man with glioma. CDR3s include the opening cysteine and the closing phenylalanine or tryptophan. D genes are given only for firm matches. Expanded clones are given a class, and other clones once, few, many or no size at all.

V gene	D gene	J gene	clone size	CDR3 DNA	CDR3 protein
TRBV19	.	TRBJ2-7	.	TGTGCCAGTAGTAGCAGTGTATACGAGCAGTACTTC	CASSSSVYEQYF
TRBV5-4	.	TRBJ2-3	once	TGTGCCAGCAGCTTGGTCTGGGAACCCCGGAGAGCCAGCACAGATACGCAGTATTTT	CASSLVWEPRRASTDTQYF
TRBV2	.	TRBJ2-7	few	TGTGCCAGCAGCTGGGTCAGTCTCGAGCAGTACTTC	CASSWVSLEQYF
TRBV6-1	TRBD2	TRBJ2-7	.	TGTGCCAGCCGCACACTAGCGGGAGGAGAGCAGTACTTC	CASRTLAGGEQYF
TRBV6-6	TRBD1	TRBJ2-3	.	TGTGCCAGCAGCCAGGGACAGGGAAGCACAGATACGCAGTATTTT	CASSQGQGSTDTQYF
TRBV7-3	.	TRBJ2-3	.	TGTGCCAGCAGCCGTACCGCGGGTGGTGGCGGGAGCACAGATACGCAGTATTTT	CASSRTAGGGGSTDTQYF
TRBV29-1	TRBD1	TRBJ1-5	once	TGCAGCGTTGGACAGGGGAATCAGCCCCAGCATTTT	CSVGQGNQPQHF
TRBV6-5	.	TRBJ2-1	few	TGTGCCAGCAAGGGGAGGATGGGGTACAATGAGCAGTTCTTC	CASKGRMGYNEQFF
TRBV6-5	.	TRBJ1-2	once	TGTGCCAGCAGTTACTCGCCTAACTATGGCTACACCTTC	CASSYSPNYGYTF
TRBV5-1	TRBD1	TRBJ1-1	.	TGCGCCAGCAGCTACCGGGACAGGGGAACTGAAGCTTTCTTT	CASSYRDRGTEAFF
TRBV29-1	.	TRBJ2-4	.	TGCAGCGTTGTGTCGGCCGTGGACATTCAGTACTTC	CSVVSAVDIQYF
TRBV19	.	TRBJ2-7	once	TGTGCCAGTAGTATCGGATTGGGACCGTACGAGCAGTACTTC	CASSIGLGPYEQYF
TRBV18	.	TRBJ2-7	.	TGTGCCAGCTCACCCGACTCCAGGGGGGGGGAGCAGTACTTC	CASSPDSRGGEQYF
TRBV6-4	.	TRBJ1-4	.	TGTGCCAGCAGTGACGTTTTGGGTGAAAAACTGTTTTTT	CASSDVLGEKLFF
TRBV5-5	.	TRBJ2-5	.	TGTGCCAGCAGCCTAGGAGTAGCGGTTTACCAAGAGACCCAGTACTTC	CASSLGVAVYQETQYF
TRBV19	TRBD2	TRBJ2-5	.	TGTGCCAGTACTGAGTGGTCGGGGGGTAAAGAGACCCAGTACTTC	CASTEWSGGKETQYF
TRBV7-6	TRBD2	TRBJ2-1	.	TGTGCCAGCAGCCGGTCTTTAGCGGGAGAGAGGAAGTTCTTC	CASSRSLAGERKFF
TRBV5-1	.	TRBJ1-5	.	TGCGCCAGCAGCACCGGGGAGAATCAGCCCCAGCATTTT	CASSTGENQPQHF
TRBV19	.	TRBJ1-3	.	TGTGCCAGTAGTATTGGTATAGGACAGTACTCTGGAAACACCATATATTTT	CASSIGIGQYSGNTIYF
TRBV20-1	TRBD2	TRBJ2-3	.	TGCAGTGCCGGCGGGAGGAATACGCAGTATTTT	CSAGGRNTQYF
TRBV7-6	TRBD1	TRBJ1-1	.	TGTGCCAGCGCGGACAGGGTCGGCACTGAAGCTTTCTTT	CASADRVGTEAFF
TRBV7-2	.	TRBJ1-1	few	TGTGCCAGCAGCTTAGTTCATGGTGTGGGAACTGAAGCTTTCTTT	CASSLVHGVGTEAFF
TRBV28	TRBD1	TRBJ2-2	.	TGTGCCAGCAGGCCACGGGACAGGGGGACCGGGGAGCTGTTTTTT	CASRPRDRGTGELFF
TRBV6-4	TRBD2	TRBJ2-3	once	TGTGCCAGCAGTGCGGGGGCTGCGGGAGGGCCAGATACGCAGTATTTT	CASSAGAAGGPDTQYF
TRBV7-2	.	TRBJ2-7	once	TGTGCCAGCAGCTTAGTAGGACAAAGGGACTACGAGCAGTACTTC	CASSLVGQRDYEQYF
TRBV5-1	.	TRBJ2-5	.	TGCGCCAGCAGCCGGGAGTTCCAAGAGACCCAGTACTTC	CASSREFQETQYF
TRBV4-3	.	TRBJ2-1	.	TGCGCCAGCAGCACGGGGGTGGAGCCCAATGAGCAGTTCTTC	CASSTGVEPNEQFF
TRBV19	.	TRBJ2-2	.	TGTGCCAGTAGTTCCCCTCTCGGGGAGCTGTTTTTT	CASSSPLGELFF
TRBV7-9	TRBD2	TRBJ2-7	once	TGTGCCAGCAGCTTAGGGGAGGGATCCTACGAGCAGTACTTC	CASSLGEGSYEQYF
TRBV5-1	TRBD2	TRBJ2-3	.	TGCGCCAGCAGACGTAGCGGGACGGGCACAGATACGCAGTATTTT	CASRRSGTGTDTQYF
TRBV7-9	.	TRBJ1-1	.	TGTGCCAGCAGCCCGTGGACAGAGAACACTGAAGCTTTCTTT	CASSPWTENTEAFF
TRBV5-4	.	TRBJ1-2	.	TGTGCCGCCGGCGACCGCGCTAACTATGGCTACACCTTC	CAAGDRANYGYTF
TRBV6-4	.	TRBJ2-2	.	TGTGCCAGCAGTGTCGGGAGTGACACCGGGGAGCTGTTTTTT	CASSVGSDTGELFF
TRBV29-1	.	TRBJ1-1	once	TGCAGCGTTGAAGGTCCCAGTGGAAGGAACACTGAAGCTTTCTTT	CSVEGPSGRNTEAFF
TRBV23-1	TRBD1	TRBJ2-7	.	TGCGCCAGCAGTAGGTCCGGGACAGCCGTTCCCGAGCAGTACTTC	CASSRSGTAVPEQYF
TRBV7-9	.	TRBJ1-3	.	TGTGCCAGCAGCTTAGTCACCAGCCACACCATATATTTT	CASSLVTSHTIYF
TRBV10-3	TRBD1	TRBJ2-2	.	TGTGCCATCAGTGCACAGGGGATTAACACCGGGGAGCTGTTTTTT	CAISAQGINTGELFF